These T cell receptor beta chains were read from a single sample in a study of T cells after yellow fever vaccination. TCRdb independently ran MiXCR on the 5' RACE reads; one entry per CDR3 protein. The data hold under 550,000 distinct CDR3 sequences, with around a fifth observed a single time. This specimen was PBMCs, taken about 20 days after the first yellow fever vaccination. These receptors came from a man between 18 and 29 years old who received the YFV17D yellow fever vaccine. The CDR3 runs from the conserved cysteine through the conserved F or W. D genes are given only for firm matches. Not every row has a clone size; where given, it reads once, few, many or a size class.

v_call	clone_size	d_call	j_call	cdr3_nt	cdr3_aa
TRBV7-2	few	NA	TRBJ1-1	TGTGCCAGCAGATTCGACACTGAAGCTTTCTTT	CASRFDTEAFF
TRBV3-1	few	TRBD1	TRBJ2-7	TGTGCCAGCAGCCAAGGATATCGGGACAGGACCTACGAGCAGTACTTC	CASSQGYRDRTYEQYF
TRBV4-2	NA	NA	TRBJ1-1	TGTGCCAGCAGCCCTCGTGGCGGCGTAGAAACTAAAGCTTTCTTT	CASSPRGGVETKAFF
TRBV5-5	NA	TRBD1	TRBJ1-1	TGTGCCAGCATATTCAGAGACAGGGTAAACACTGAAGCTTTCTTT	CASIFRDRVNTEAFF
TRBV9	few	NA	TRBJ2-1	TGTGCCAGCAGCGTAGTGTCCACAGGAGACAATGAGCAGTTCTTC	CASSVVSTGDNEQFF
TRBV6-5	NA	NA	TRBJ1-2	TGTGCCAGCAGTTACTACAGGGAAGGCTATGGCTACACCTTC	CASSYYREGYGYTF
TRBV6-1	once	NA	TRBJ2-2	TGTGCCAGCGAACGGGCTAACACCGGGGAGCTGTTTTTT	CASERANTGELFF
TRBV25-1	many	TRBD2	TRBJ2-3	TGTGCCAGCAGTCCGCGACTAGCGGGGTTCACAGATACGCAGTATTTT	CASSPRLAGFTDTQYF
TRBV7-2	NA	NA	TRBJ1-2	TGTGCCAGCAGCTTAGACGGGACTAACTATGGCTACACCTTC	CASSLDGTNYGYTF
TRBV5-1	NA	NA	TRBJ2-2	TGCGCCAGCAGCACCGGGAGTGGGACGAACACCGGGGAGCTGTTTTTT	CASSTGSGTNTGELFF
TRBV15	NA	NA	TRBJ2-7	TGTGCCACCAGCAACGTCCATGCCTCCTCCGAGCAGTACTTC	CATSNVHASSEQYF
TRBV6-4	few	TRBD2	TRBJ2-2	TGTGCCAGCAGTGCCGGACTAGGCAGGGAGCTGTTTTTT	CASSAGLGRELFF
TRBV6-5	NA	TRBD1	TRBJ1-5	TGTGCCAGCAGTTACCTCAACAGCGGACAGGGGAGGCAGCCCCAGCATTTT	CASSYLNSGQGRQPQHF
TRBV4-3	few	NA	TRBJ1-6	TGCGCCAGCAGCCAAGAGGACAATAATTCACCCCTCCACTTT	CASSQEDNNSPLHF
TRBV11-2	NA	NA	TRBJ2-3	TGTGCCAGCAGCTTAGAGATAGCGGAGTTCACAGATACGCAGTATTTT	CASSLEIAEFTDTQYF